The rows below give T cell receptor beta chains drawn from one sample of a study of PD-1 blockade in classical Hodgkin lymphoma. Some clones are missing from TCRdb's copy, which holds only in-frame ones; the method was immunoSEQ multiplex PCR. The data show 5,200 or so clones, around 65% seen once. The sequencing used CD8+ T cells from blood, collected before the fourth cycle of nivolumab. All receptors come from a human donor with classical Hodgkin lymphoma. The CDR3 runs from the conserved cysteine through the conserved F or W. The D gene is left open where the match is weak. Size is omitted from some rows. Given values are once, few, many or a class for expanded clones.

V gene	clone size	D gene	J gene	CDR3 protein	CDR3 DNA
TRBV28	few	-	TRBJ1-6	CASSLGTPLHF	TGTGCCAGCAGTTTAGGAACACCCCTCCACTTT
TRBV7-8	-	-	TRBJ2-1	CASSFGLRYNEQFF	TGTGCCAGCAGCTTTGGGCTAAGATACAATGAGCAGTTCTTC
TRBV2	once	TRBD1	TRBJ1-1	CASSESWTGVNTEAFF	TGTGCCAGCAGTGAGTCGTGGACAGGGGTGAACACTGAAGCTTTCTTT
TRBV19	-	-	TRBJ2-4	CASGTDSHLAKNIQYF	TGTGCCAGTGGGACGGACAGCCATTTAGCCAAAAACATTCAGTACTTC
TRBV2	-	-	TRBJ2-7	CASSGGTITYEQYF	TGTGCCAGCAGTGGCGGGACCATTACCTACGAGCAGTACTTC
TRBV19	once	-	TRBJ2-1	CASSIVPTYNEQFF	TGTGCCAGTAGTATAGTCCCAACCTACAATGAGCAGTTCTTC
TRBV14	-	TRBD2	TRBJ2-7	CASSQDYIAGGPVIGHEQYF	TGTGCCAGCAGCCAAGATTATATAGCGGGAGGGCCGGTAATAGGGCACGAGCAGTACTTC
TRBV7-6	-	TRBD2	TRBJ2-1	CASSPKAGVTSGYNEQFF	TGTGCCAGCAGCCCGAAAGCGGGAGTGACTTCGGGGTACAATGAGCAGTTCTTC
TRBV7-6	-	-	TRBJ1-2	CASSLGGTGRGDGYTF	TGTGCCAGCAGCTTAGGAGGCACAGGTCGGGGGGATGGCTACACCTTC
TRBV21-1	-	-	TRBJ2-7	CASTRRGLRYEQYF	TGTGCCAGCACCCGACGGGGGCTACGGTACGAGCAGTACTTC
TRBV10-3	-	TRBD2	TRBJ2-7	CAISGQREDYEQYF	TGTGCCATCAGTGGGCAGCGGGAGGACTACGAGCAGTACTTC
TRBV11-2	-	-	TRBJ2-3	CASSPYTDTQYF	TGTGCCAGCAGCCCGTACACAGATACGCAGTATTTT
TRBV2	few	TRBD1	TRBJ1-5	CASSDLQGPLNQPQHF	TGTGCCAGCAGTGATCTACAGGGGCCGCTTAATCAGCCCCAGCATTTT
TRBV4-1	-	TRBD1	TRBJ1-1	CASSQGQENTEAFF	TGCGCCAGCAGCCAGGGACAGGAGAACACTGAAGCTTTCTTT
TRBV27	-	-	TRBJ1-3	CASSPGGSGNTIYF	TGTGCCAGCAGTCCTGGGGGTTCTGGAAACACCATATATTTT
TRBV27	few	TRBD1	TRBJ2-4	CASTSRQGATKNIQYF	TGTGCCAGCACCTCACGACAGGGGGCGACCAAAAACATTCAGTACTTC
TRBV6-5	-	-	TRBJ1-1	CASKGRGSNTEAFF	TGTGCCAGCAAAGGTCGGGGCAGTAACACTGAAGCTTTCTTT
TRBV29-1	-	TRBD2	TRBJ2-3	CSVEGGVTSGRASVDTQYF	TGCAGCGTTGAAGGAGGGGTGACTAGCGGGAGGGCCTCGGTAGATACGCAGTATTTT
TRBV7-2	-	-	TRBJ2-7	CASSLAGGEQYF	TGTGCCAGCAGCTTAGCGGGGGGCGAGCAGTACTTC
TRBV29-1	few	TRBD2	TRBJ2-1	CSGSGTSGGNEQFF	TGCAGCGGATCCGGGACTAGCGGGGGGAATGAGCAGTTCTTC
TRBV5-1	-	-	TRBJ2-1	CASSLYTGDEQFF	TGCGCCAGCAGCTTATATACGGGAGACGAGCAGTTCTTC
TRBV2	medium-sized	TRBD2	TRBJ2-1	CASAASGGVNEQFF	TGTGCCAGCGCCGCTAGCGGTGGGGTCAATGAGCAGTTCTTC
TRBV6-5	-	-	TRBJ1-5	CASSTGRYSNQPQHF	TGTGCCAGCAGCACCGGGAGGTATAGCAATCAGCCCCAGCATTTT
TRBV27	few	-	TRBJ1-4	CASSPGQTNEKLFF	TGTGCCAGCAGTCCCGGACAAACTAATGAAAAACTGTTTTTT
TRBV30	-	-	TRBJ2-7	CAWSRDKGYEQYF	TGTGCCTGGAGTCGGGACAAGGGATACGAGCAGTACTTC
TRBV28	-	-	TRBJ2-7	CASSLSQYEQYF	TGTGCCAGCAGTTTGAGCCAGTACGAGCAGTACTTC
TRBV6-1	few	-	TRBJ1-2	CASSLQGGGGGYTF	TGTGCCAGCAGCCTCCAAGGAGGGGGTGGTGGCTACACCTTC
TRBV19	medium-sized	-	TRBJ1-1	CASRTQGVNTEAFF	TGTGCCAGTAGGACTCAGGGTGTGAACACTGAAGCTTTCTTT
TRBV27	-	-	TRBJ2-7	CASRGSSYEQYF	TGTGCCAGCAGGGGGAGCTCCTACGAGCAGTACTTC
TRBV5-6	few	TRBD1	TRBJ2-1	CASSSDRGATYNEQFF	TGTGCCAGCAGCTCCGACAGGGGGGCAACCTACAATGAGCAGTTCTTC
TRBV25-1	-	-	TRBJ2-5	CASSELRTRETQYF	TGTGCCAGCAGTGAATTGAGGACCCGGGAGACCCAGTACTTC
TRBV5-4	-	-	TRBJ2-1	CASSLSRDVNNEQFF	TGTGCCAGCAGCTTGTCCCGGGACGTCAACAATGAGCAGTTCTTC
TRBV6-1	once	-	TRBJ2-1	CASSQVYEQFF	TGTGCCAGCAGCCAGGTTTATGAGCAGTTCTTC
TRBV5-1	hyperexpanded	TRBD2	TRBJ2-1	CASSLIAGDGTYNEQFF	TGCGCCAGCAGCTTGATAGCGGGAGATGGGACCTACAATGAGCAGTTCTTC
TRBV4-2	-	-	TRBJ2-7	CASSQDHPGPSYEQYF	TGTGCCAGCAGCCAAGATCATCCAGGACCCTCCTACGAGCAGTACTTC
TRBV5-6	-	-	TRBJ2-5	CASSLKGLDETQYF	TGTGCCAGCAGCTTGAAGGGGCTGGACGAGACCCAGTACTTC
TRBV21-1	few	-	TRBJ2-2	CASSKARNDTGELFF	TGTGCCAGCAGCAAAGCCCGTAACGACACCGGGGAGCTGTTTTTT
TRBV14	-	TRBD2	TRBJ2-1	CASSHPLAGEGYEQFF	TGTGCCAGCAGCCACCCACTAGCGGGAGAAGGCTATGAGCAGTTCTTC
TRBV13	-	TRBD1	TRBJ1-1	CASSLAGTGTETEAFF	TGTGCCAGCAGCTTAGCCGGGACAGGGACGGAAACTGAAGCTTTCTTT
TRBV29-1	few	-	TRBJ1-2	CSVEGRTGNYGYTF	TGCAGCGTTGAAGGGAGAACGGGGAACTATGGCTACACCTTC
TRBV28	-	TRBD1	TRBJ2-7	CASRSQGAVQYF	TGTGCCAGCAGGTCTCAGGGGGCGGTGCAGTACTTC
TRBV7-6	-	-	TRBJ2-5	CASSSLALGFGTQYF	TGTGCCAGCAGCTCACTGGCCCTTGGGTTTGGGACCCAGTACTTC
TRBV29-1	-	-	TRBJ2-6	CSVGAGNGANVLTF	TGCAGCGTTGGTGCGGGTAACGGGGCCAACGTCCTGACTTTC
TRBV9	-	-	TRBJ2-2	CASSVVGGMGELFF	TGTGCCAGCAGCGTAGTTGGTGGGATGGGGGAGCTGTTTTTT